This entry lists 14 T cell receptor beta chains sequenced from one sample in a study of T cells in Graves' hyperthyroidism and ophthalmopathy. Amplification yielded TCR beta CDR3 regions, with RNA transcripts as the source. HTBI primers drove first-round RT-PCR of the TCR CDR3. One entry per CDR3 protein results from TCRdb running MiXCR on the multiplex PCR reads. This table holds about 700,000 distinct CDR3 sequences, 14% found once. Sequencing used blood. The receptors were gathered from a woman aged 18-30 years with Graves' hyperthyroidism.

This clonotype was seen at least ten times. The gene calls are TRBV28 and TRBJ2-7; D is unresolved. The V gene lost 2 bases and the J gene lost 5 bases, with 13 bases spanning the gap. The CDR3 consists of 14 residues. The germline CDR1 and CDR2 sequences are MDHEN and SYDVKM. The CDR3 coding sequence is TGTGCCAGCAGTTTAAGCAGGTCTAACCACGAGCAGTACTTC. It specifies CASSLSRSNHEQYF.

This clonotype showed up just a few times. The chain employs TRBV20-1 and TRBJ2-5; D is undetermined. This CDR3 has 11 residues. Germline assignment: CDR1 DFQATT and CDR2 SNEGSKA (reference sequence). The V end was cut by 0 bases, the J end by 2 bases, with 1 base between. CDR3 coding DNA: TGCAGTGCTAGAGAACAAGAGACCCAGTACTTC. Translating gives CSAREQETQYF.

The chain carries TRBV19 and TRBJ1-2; unclear D gene. V lost 6 bases, J lost 3 bases, and 17 bases lay in between. Germline CDR1 is LNHDA and CDR2 is SQIVND (reference sequence). The CDR3 covers 15 residues. CDR3 protein: CASRTREPRDYGYTF. CDR3 in DNA: TGTGCCAGTAGGACTCGGGAGCCTCGGGACTATGGCTACACCTTC.

This clonotype has a count of ten or more. This sequence joins TRBV7-2 and TRBJ1-5; D may be TRBD1 (6 bases). V lost 7 bases to trimming and J lost 3 bases, with 13 bases between them. This CDR3 spans 14 amino acids. Germline CDR1 is SGHTA and CDR2 is FQGNSA. CDR3 in DNA: TGTGCCAGCAACAGGGATACTCTCAATCAGCCCCAGCATTTT. It encodes CASNRDTLNQPQHF.

In its sample, this clonotype was seen many times. This chain links TRBV18 with TRBJ1-1, with TRBD1 as a possible D gene (6 bases). Germline-derived CDR1 and CDR2 are KGHSH and LQKENI. The CDR3 has 12 residues. V lost 3 bases to trimming and J lost 10 bases, with 12 bases between them. This CDR3 is CASSPDLGAAFF. CDR3 nucleotides: TGTGCCAGCTCACCTGATTTGGGGGCAGCTTTCTTT.

This clonotype has more than one count but fewer than ten. The genes are TRBV28 and TRBJ2-7; D gene unclear. The CDR3 is made up of 14 amino acids. CDR1 and CDR2 from the germline V gene are MDHEN and SYDVKM. Trimming shortened V by 7 bases and J by 2 bases, and 15 bases separated the two germline ends. CDR3 sequence reads: CASTFWNSAYEQYF. Written as DNA, the CDR3 is TGTGCCAGCACATTCTGGAACAGCGCCTACGAGCAGTACTTC.

This clonotype was seen more than once but under ten times. The rearrangement links TRBV20-1 to TRBJ1-5, with 7 bases matching TRBD1. Trimming took 4 bases from V and 4 from J; bases not matched to a gene: 7. CDR1 is DFQATT and CDR2 is SNEGSKA in the germline V gene (reference sequence). The CDR3 extends over 14 amino acids. The CDR3 reads CSANPTGPNQPQHF. The CDR3 DNA sequence: TGCAGTGCTAACCCGACAGGGCCTAATCAGCCCCAGCATTTT.

About this clonotype: Since a much larger clone is just one base distant, this may be a read error. The chain recombines TRBV28 with TRBJ1-5, with D perhaps matching TRBD1 (5 bases). This CDR3 comprises 13 residues. The germline gives CDR1 MDHEN, CDR2 SYDVKM. In nucleotides, the CDR3 is TGTGCCAGCACCCGGGGGGGGTATCAGCCCCGGCATTTT. It encodes CASTRGGYQPRHF.

Many counts were recorded for this clonotype. This chain joins TRBV11-2 and TRBJ1-1; D is unresolved. The germline gives CDR1 SGHAT, CDR2 FQNNGV. V was trimmed by 2 bases and J by 8 bases, leaving 15 bases between them. This CDR3 region has 14 residues. CDR3 DNA sequence: TGTGCCAGCAGCTTACAGCCTTCGCCCCCCGAAGCTTTCTTT. Translation gives CASSLQPSPPEAFF. The complete variable domain, with remaining parts taken from reference TRBV11-2 and TRBJ1-1, reads EAGVAQSPRYKIIEKRQSVAFWCNPISGHATLYWYQQILGQGPKLLIQFQNNGVVDDSQLPKDRFSAERLKGVDSTLKIQPAKLEDSAVYLCASSLQPSPPEAFFGQGTRLTVV.

This clonotype was counted ten times or more. The chain uses TRBV20-1 and TRBJ2-7; 11 positions match TRBD2. With V trimmed by 6 bases and J by 6 bases, 7 bases remained unmatched. The CDR3 loop spans 13 amino acids. Germline assignment: CDR1 DFQATT and CDR2 SNEGSKA (reference sequence). The CDR3 sequence is CSAGTSGPFEQYF. CDR3 bases: TGCAGTGCCGGGACTAGCGGACCGTTCGAGCAGTACTTC.

This clonotype was recorded once. The chain carries TRBV7-9 and TRBJ2-5, with 9 nucleotides matching TRBD2. The CDR3 runs 16 residues. J was trimmed by 6 bases and V by 5 bases; bases with no gene match: 13. Germline V lookup: CDR1 SEHNR, CDR2 FQNEAQ (reference sequence). CDR3 bases: TGTGCCAGCAGCCCCACCGCGGGGGGGGGGCTACAGACCCAGTACTTC. This codes for CASSPTAGGGLQTQYF.

This clonotype was observed at least ten times. This chain connects TRBV7-6 to TRBJ2-7; either TRBD1 or TRBD2 may supply D (5 bases each). There are 14 residues in the CDR3. In germline, CDR1 is SGHVS, CDR2 FNYEAQ. Deletions cut 5 bases from V and 2 bases from J, with 13 bases between. The CDR3 region has the DNA TGTGCCAGCAGCCCGGGACCCCCCCCCTACGAGCAGTACTTC. It translates to CASSPGPPPYEQYF.

This clonotype has a count of ten or more. J is TRBJ2-3 and V is TRBV3-1; the match to TRBD2 covers 8 bases. CDR1 and CDR2 (germline): LGHDT, YNNKEL (reference sequence). Trimming at V came to 6 bases and at J to 4 bases, leaving 6 bases not matched to a gene. The CDR3 covers 14 residues. The chain's CDR3 is CASRMAGGSDTQYF. The CDR3 DNA sequence: TGTGCCAGCAGAATGGCGGGAGGCTCAGATACGCAGTATTTT.

This clonotype was seen many times. The V call is TRBV11-3, the J call TRBJ2-5; 7 bases are shared with TRBD2. V gave up 5 bases and J gave up 13 bases; unmatched junction bases: 19. This CDR3 comprises 15 residues. Germline CDR1 is SGHNT and CDR2 is YENEEA. CDR3 sequence: CASSHGGSGPELGYF. The CDR3 nucleotides are TGTGCCAGCAGCCACGGGGGGAGCGGGCCTGAATTGGGGTACTTC.